This paragraph reports one TCR beta chain. The specificity of this receptor is unknown. No clone much larger than this one lies a single base away; base qualities are absent. This entry comes from a study of cytotoxic CD8 clonotypes in ibrutinib-treated CLL (dated by TCRdb to the early 2020s). The study in broad terms: The cohort included around 15 treatment-naive and 11 relapsed/refractory patients; under 18 were IGHV unmutated. On average, each sample yielded approximately 250,000 productive templates and 80,000 to 95,000 productive rearrangements. Samples at response were collected after a median of around twelve months of treatment, with a range of about 6 to 36 months. Every remission and progressive disease sample was obtained while ibrutinib was still being received by the patients. Cryopreserved peripheral blood mononuclear cells were obtained before treatment, at response, and at either sustained remission or disease progression. Longitudinal samples were available for about 30% of the roughly 90 trial participants. Partial responses were observed in about 24 patients and complete responses in 2; after a median follow-up of 68 months, remission was maintained in approximately 14 patients and progression was observed in roughly 12.

V is trimmed back by 2 bases and J by 8 bases, and the junction contains 7 bases that no gene match accounts for. CDR1 and CDR2, looked up from the germline V gene, are MDHEN and SYDVKM. The CDR3 spans 14 residues, from the cysteine through the phenylalanine. Of the read, only the CDR3 DNA is kept; its 42 bases are in frame from base 1. Each clonotype received, on average, 10x coverage in deep resolution sequencing performed on a MiSeq, where the target depth lay between 1 in 1 million and 1 in 200,000 T cells. The immunoSEQ hsTCRB Kit was used to generate the TCR beta libraries. The study's processing was this. ImmunoSEQ Data Assistant and ImmunoSEQ Analyzer were used for data analysis, and V, D and J genes were assigned according to IMGT definitions. Clonality, which ranges from 0 to 1, was calculated as one minus the normalized Shannon entropy of productive rearrangement frequencies. Only overrepresented clonotypes making up at least 0.05% of the repertoire of each patient were included in the public clonotype analysis. Repertoires from 10 to 15 age-matched healthy donors in immuneACCESS were used as clonality controls. Sourced from immuneACCESS, this table was stored by TCRdb with only in-frame sequences that have V and J called. A share of the clones is absent; for the studies checked, an unresolved V gene accounts for under half, and the remainder has no known explanation. V and J calls and clone size are given by that table; D and trimming were obtained from the DNA. The sample table records some 160,000 clones; 81% of these occur just once. The top ten hold over 2% of the sample.

Sample time point, as interpreted from the label and publication: approximately 11 months on ibrutinib. For TCR beta library preparation, approximately 2 micrograms of genomic DNA was extracted from cryopreserved PBMCs. Longitudinal blood samples from CLL patients on ibrutinib monotherapy underwent high-throughput TCR beta sequencing. The patients took part in an open-label, single-center phase 2 trial of ibrutinib monotherapy. What the authors observed across the whole study: Clonality rose at ibrutinib response, remained stable during sustained remission, and dropped back toward baseline at progression. Baseline clonality was found to be higher than that of age-matched healthy donors and was strongly correlated with circulating CD8+ T-cell counts. Public clonotypes were rare and either shrank or stayed stable during treatment, and the rise in clonality at ibrutinib response reflected expansion of private clonotypes. Sampling times were not matched between sustained-remission and progressing patients, and lymph node repertoires were not studied.

Here the chain combines TRBV28 and TRBJ1-2; 8 of the junction bases match TRBD1. The sequencing here drew on PBMCs, taken after 12 months of ibrutinib treatment. This TCR was sampled from a human donor with chronic lymphocytic leukemia. Here the CDR3 is given as CASSLEARGRGYTF. The bases are TGTGCCAGCAGTTTAGAAGCCAGGGGGCGGGGCTACACCTTC.